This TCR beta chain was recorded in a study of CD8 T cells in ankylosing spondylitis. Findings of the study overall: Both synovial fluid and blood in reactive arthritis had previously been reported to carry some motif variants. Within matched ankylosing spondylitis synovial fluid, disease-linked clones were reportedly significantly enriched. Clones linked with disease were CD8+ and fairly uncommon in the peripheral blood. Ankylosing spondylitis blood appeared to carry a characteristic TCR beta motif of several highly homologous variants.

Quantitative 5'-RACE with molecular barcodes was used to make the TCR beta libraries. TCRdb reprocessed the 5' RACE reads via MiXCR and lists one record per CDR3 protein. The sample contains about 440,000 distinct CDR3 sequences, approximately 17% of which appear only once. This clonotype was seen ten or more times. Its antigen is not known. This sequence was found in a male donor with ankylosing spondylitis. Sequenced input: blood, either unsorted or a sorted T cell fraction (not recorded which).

The CDR3 reads CASSDLRLGNQPQHF. CDR3 DNA: TGTGCCAGCTCCGATCTGAGGCTTGGCAATCAGCCCCAGCATTTT. The rearrangement links TRBV12-3 or TRBV12-4 to TRBJ1-5; D is unresolved. V was trimmed by 8 bases and J by 2 bases, leaving 16 bases between them. This CDR3 is 15 amino acids long.